A selection of T cell receptor beta chains follows, all from one sample in a study of cytomegalovirus exposure and HLA in healthy donors. Using immunoSEQ multiplex PCR, the repertoire was profiled, and TCRdb retains in-frame clones only, with some absent. The data show about 130,000 clones, with 75% to 80% seen just once and about 1.1% held by the top ten. The sequenced sample consisted of PBMCs. These receptors were taken from a male donor in good health and CMV-seronegative. Each CDR3 is given with its conserved first and last residue. A D gene is named only where the DNA matches it firmly. Clone size is shown for a subset of rows, as once, few, many or a class of expanded clone.

abundance,v_gene,d_gene,j_gene,CDR3nt,CDR3aa
.,TRBV9,.,TRBJ2-3,TGTGCCAGCAGCCCTAACGTAGATACGCAGTATTTT,CASSPNVDTQYF
.,TRBV5-1,.,TRBJ1-1,TGCGCCAGCAGCTTGGGCCGCCAGGGGAAAGGAATGAACACTGAAGCTTTCTTT,CASSLGRQGKGMNTEAFF
.,TRBV11-2,.,TRBJ2-5,.,CASSLEVVAGGIHF
.,TRBV5-1,.,TRBJ2-3,TGCGCCAGCAGCTTGGGGGGTCTAGCAGCAGATACGCAGTATTTT,CASSLGGLAADTQYF
few,TRBV29-1,.,TRBJ2-5,TGCAGCGGCTGGGCCCAAGAGACCCAGTACTTC,CSGWAQETQYF
.,TRBV7-2,TRBD2,TRBJ2-7,TGTGCCAGCAGCCTTGAGCGGGGCACCCCGGGGGAGCAGTACTTC,CASSLERGTPGEQYF
.,TRBV7-8,.,TRBJ2-7,TGTGCCAGCAGCAAACCGACCGGCCGAGGGGAGCAGTACTTC,CASSKPTGRGEQYF
.,TRBV9,.,TRBJ2-1,TGTGCCAGCAGCTCCAGGATCAATGAGCAGTTCTTC,CASSSRINEQFF
.,TRBV30,.,TRBJ1-2,TGTGCCTGGAGTCCCCGTTGGGGCGCAGATGGCTACACCTTC,CAWSPRWGADGYTF
.,TRBV5-1,TRBD1,TRBJ2-3,TGCGCCAGCAGCTTGTCAGGGGGCGCGGCAGATACGCAGTATTTT,CASSLSGGAADTQYF
.,TRBV7-9,TRBD1,TRBJ2-2,TGTGCCAGCAGCTCCCGGACAGGGATGGCCGGGGAGCTGTTTTTT,CASSSRTGMAGELFF
few,TRBV6-5,TRBD1,TRBJ1-2,TGTGCCAGCAGTCCAACAGGGGCTCATTCTGGCTACACCTTC,CASSPTGAHSGYTF
few,TRBV4-3,TRBD2,TRBJ2-2,TGCGCCAGCAGACGAAGGACTAGCGGGGAACCCGGGGAGCTGTTTTTT,CASRRRTSGEPGELFF
.,TRBV29-1,TRBD2,TRBJ2-7,TGCAGCGTCACATACGGGACTAGCGGGTACGAGCAGTACTTC,CSVTYGTSGYEQYF
.,TRBV6-6,.,TRBJ2-2,TGTGCCAGCAGAGGAAATCCCGGGACCGGGGAGCTGTTTTTT,CASRGNPGTGELFF
medium-sized,TRBV6-4,TRBD2,TRBJ2-5,TGTGCCAGCAGTGACGGCAGCGGGGGACAAGAGACCCAGTACTTC,CASSDGSGGQETQYF
.,TRBV6-6,TRBD2,TRBJ2-5,TGTGCCAGCAGTTTCGGACTAGCGGGGGGCCGGGAGACCCAGTACTTC,CASSFGLAGGRETQYF
.,TRBV5-4,.,TRBJ1-4,TGTGCCAGCAGCTTGGGGGCAGATAATAATGAAAAACTGTTTTTT,CASSLGADNNEKLFF
.,TRBV15,TRBD2,TRBJ2-3,TGTGCCACCAGCAGAGATCTTCTAATAGCGGGGGGTACAGATACGCAGTATTTT,CATSRDLLIAGGTDTQYF
.,TRBV19,.,TRBJ2-1,TGTGCCAGTAGTCGTACAGGGTTGGTCGGCGAGCAGTTCTTC,CASSRTGLVGEQFF
.,TRBV6-6,.,TRBJ1-2,TGTGCCAGCAGTGACCCGGGGGGCGACGGCTACACCTTC,CASSDPGGDGYTF
.,TRBV4-1,.,TRBJ2-3,TGCGCCAGCAGCCAAGGCTGGGGAGAGGCAGATACGCAGTATTTT,CASSQGWGEADTQYF
.,TRBV6-1,.,TRBJ2-7,TGTGCCAGCAGTGAAATGCACGGAGGTTTCGAGAAGCAGTACTTC,CASSEMHGGFEKQYF
.,TRBV4-1,TRBD2,TRBJ2-7,TGCGCCAGCAGCCAAGAGCGAGCGGGGGGGGGTTACGAGCAGTACTTC,CASSQERAGGGYEQYF
.,TRBV29-1,TRBD1,TRBJ2-7,TGCAGCGTTGGCCAGGGGGCCTACGAGCAGTACTTC,CSVGQGAYEQYF
once,TRBV15,.,TRBJ2-5,TGTGCCACCAGCAGAGATGTGGGCCGGGAGACCCAGTACTTC,CATSRDVGRETQYF
few,TRBV5-1,.,TRBJ1-1,TGCGCCAGCAGGCGAGAGAACACTGAAGCTTTCTTT,CASRRENTEAFF
.,TRBV5-6,.,TRBJ2-5,TGTGCCAGCAGCTTGGCTGGAAGTAGCAGCGAGACCCAGTACTTC,CASSLAGSSSETQYF
.,TRBV27,.,TRBJ1-5,TGTGCCAGCAGTTTAAAGGGGGTGGGTCAGCCCCAGCATTTT,CASSLKGVGQPQHF
.,TRBV7-9,TRBD2,TRBJ2-1,TGTGCCAGCAGCCTTAGCGGGGGGGGCATAGGGGGGAATGAGCAGTTCTTC,CASSLSGGGIGGNEQFF
.,TRBV5-1,TRBD1,TRBJ2-2,TGCGCCAGCAGCGTGGGACAGGGGTTGAACACCGGGGAGCTGTTTTTT,CASSVGQGLNTGELFF
.,TRBV6-6,TRBD1,TRBJ1-1,TGTGCCAGCAAGACAGGGGACACTGAAGCTTTCTTT,CASKTGDTEAFF
.,TRBV9,.,TRBJ1-2,TGTGCCAGCAGCGTAGGTGCAGGGAACTATGGCTACACCTTC,CASSVGAGNYGYTF
.,TRBV9,.,TRBJ2-1,TGTGCCAGCAGCGTAGAGAGCTCCTACAATGAGCAGTTCTTC,CASSVESSYNEQFF
.,TRBV2,TRBD1,TRBJ1-6,TGTGCCAGCAGGGGGACAGAGGGCCCTTCACCCCTCCACTTT,CASRGTEGPSPLHF
once,TRBV5-1,.,TRBJ2-7,TGCGCCACCGCCCTAACCCAAGGGAGCAATCACTACGAGCAGTACTTC,CATALTQGSNHYEQYF
.,TRBV2,.,TRBJ1-1,TGTGCCAGCAGTGTCGGACCGGGGGAAACTGAAGCTTTCTTT,CASSVGPGETEAFF
.,TRBV30,.,TRBJ2-3,TGTGCCTGGAGTGGCTTCAGGGAAGATACGCAGTATTTT,CAWSGFREDTQYF
.,TRBV11-3,.,TRBJ2-5,TGTGCCAGCAGCTTAGTGGAGGGGCTGGAGACCCAGTACTTC,CASSLVEGLETQYF
.,TRBV9,.,TRBJ1-2,TGTGCCAGCAGCGTGGGGGAGGCTGGCTACACCTTC,CASSVGEAGYTF
.,TRBV27,.,TRBJ1-1,TGTGCCAGCCGGCAGGTTAACACTGAAGCTTTCTTT,CASRQVNTEAFF
.,TRBV10-3,TRBD1,TRBJ2-2,TGTGCCATCAGTGAGACAGGGGCGAACACCGGGGAGCTGTTTTTT,CAISETGANTGELFF
few,TRBV7-4,TRBD1,TRBJ2-5,TGTGCCAGCAGCTCGACAGGGCTCAAGCGAGAGACCCAGTACTTC,CASSSTGLKRETQYF
.,TRBV20-1,TRBD2,TRBJ2-3,TGCAGTGCTGGGTCTAGCGGAACGCAGTATTTT,CSAGSSGTQYF
.,TRBV7-2,.,TRBJ2-5,TGTGCCAGCAGCCCAGGGGAGGAGACCCAGTACTTC,CASSPGEETQYF
few,TRBV7-9,.,TRBJ1-1,TGTGCCAGCAGCTTATTAGGGGTGGACACTGAAGCTTTCTTT,CASSLLGVDTEAFF
.,TRBV6-1,TRBD2,TRBJ2-5,TGTGCCAGCGTCCCGGGACTAGCTACCGCCCAGTACTTC,CASVPGLATAQYF
.,TRBV6-5,TRBD1,TRBJ1-1,TGTGCCAGCAGCATGTCAGGGGGCACTGAAGCTTTCTTT,CASSMSGGTEAFF
.,TRBV2,.,TRBJ2-7,TGTGCCAGCAGTGAAACGGTTTACTCCTACGAGCAGTACTTC,CASSETVYSYEQYF